These T cell receptor beta chains were read from a single sample in a study of blood T cell repertoires in COVID-19. TCRdb's table, derived via immunoSEQ multiplex PCR, lists solely in-frame clones and lacks some. This sample has approximately 270,000 clones, with under 90% found just once. Material for sequencing was PBMCs or T cells enriched from blood (not recorded which). These receptors all come from a woman between 55 and 75 years old who had recovered from COVID-19. Each CDR3 is given with its conserved first and last residue. The order of the fields is D gene, clone size, V gene, J gene, CDR3 protein, CDR3 DNA. The D gene is left open where the match is weak. Clone size, where shown, is once, few, many, or a class for clones that have expanded.

d_call: TRBD1; clone_size: .; v_call: TRBV6-5; j_call: TRBJ2-5; cdr3_aa: CASSLIVGGGETQYF; cdr3_nt: TGTGCCAGCAGTTTGATCGTAGGGGGCGGAGAGACCCAGTACTTC
d_call: TRBD1; clone_size: once; v_call: TRBV5-6; j_call: TRBJ2-1; cdr3_aa: CASSQPGQGVTYNEQFF; cdr3_nt: TGTGCCAGCAGCCAACCGGGACAGGGGGTAACCTACAATGAGCAGTTCTTC
d_call: .; clone_size: .; v_call: TRBV12-3/TRBV12-4; j_call: TRBJ1-1; cdr3_aa: CASSLGSPSEAFF; cdr3_nt: TGTGCCAGCAGTTTGGGCAGCCCAAGTGAAGCTTTCTTT
d_call: TRBD1; clone_size: .; v_call: TRBV30; j_call: TRBJ2-3; cdr3_aa: CAWTPQTGEWGSPSLDTQYF; cdr3_nt: TGTGCCTGGACACCCCAGACAGGGGAGTGGGGTAGTCCTTCGTTGGATACGCAGTATTTT
d_call: TRBD2; clone_size: .; v_call: TRBV11-2; j_call: TRBJ2-1; cdr3_aa: CASSLSSGRINEQFF; cdr3_nt: TGTGCCAGCAGCTTAAGTAGCGGGAGGATCAATGAGCAGTTCTTC
d_call: TRBD1; clone_size: .; v_call: TRBV27; j_call: TRBJ1-2; cdr3_aa: CASSLSFGQGFGGYTF; cdr3_nt: TGTGCCAGCAGTTTATCCTTTGGACAGGGTTTTGGTGGCTACACCTTC
d_call: .; clone_size: .; v_call: TRBV30; j_call: TRBJ2-7; cdr3_aa: CAWNEGVAYEQYF; cdr3_nt: TGTGCCTGGAACGAGGGGGTGGCCTACGAGCAGTACTTC
d_call: TRBD1; clone_size: .; v_call: TRBV5-8; j_call: TRBJ2-2; cdr3_aa: CASRAGTEHTGELFF; cdr3_nt: TGTGCCAGCAGAGCCGGGACAGAGCACACCGGGGAGCTGTTTTTT
d_call: TRBD1; clone_size: .; v_call: TRBV15; j_call: TRBJ1-4; cdr3_aa: CATSRGQEAEKLFF; cdr3_nt: TGTGCCACCAGCAGGGGACAGGAGGCCGAAAAACTGTTTTTT
d_call: .; clone_size: .; v_call: TRBV21-1; j_call: TRBJ2-7; cdr3_aa: CASILIIRGEQYF; cdr3_nt: TGTGCCAGCATCTTAATCATACGGGGCGAGCAGTACTTC
d_call: TRBD1; clone_size: .; v_call: TRBV28; j_call: TRBJ1-2; cdr3_aa: CASRALQGINYGYTF; cdr3_nt: TGTGCCAGCAGAGCTCTACAGGGGATTAACTATGGCTACACCTTC
d_call: .; clone_size: .; v_call: TRBV5-5; j_call: TRBJ1-2; cdr3_aa: CASSLDSYGYTF; cdr3_nt: TGTGCCAGCAGCTTGGACAGCTATGGCTACACCTTC
d_call: TRBD1; clone_size: few; v_call: TRBV7-9; j_call: TRBJ1-2; cdr3_aa: CASSLVGTVNGYTF; cdr3_nt: TGTGCCAGCAGCCTAGTAGGGACAGTTAATGGCTACACCTTC
d_call: .; clone_size: .; v_call: TRBV3-1/TRBV3-2; j_call: TRBJ1-2; cdr3_aa: CASSPGEATNYGYTF; cdr3_nt: TGTGCCAGCAGCCCTGGGGAGGCAACTAACTATGGCTACACCTTC
d_call: .; clone_size: .; v_call: TRBV3-1/TRBV3-2; j_call: TRBJ1-6; cdr3_aa: CASSQRGNSPLHF; cdr3_nt: TGTGCCAGCAGCCAGAGGGGGAATTCACCCCTCCACTTT
d_call: TRBD1; clone_size: once; v_call: TRBV19; j_call: TRBJ2-7; cdr3_aa: CASSPGDRGYEQYF; cdr3_nt: TGTGCCAGTAGCCCTGGGGACAGGGGTTACGAGCAGTACTTC
d_call: TRBD2; clone_size: .; v_call: TRBV5-4; j_call: TRBJ2-5; cdr3_aa: CASSLAGGGVETQYF; cdr3_nt: TGTGCCAGCAGCTTGGCGGGGGGAGGTGTAGAGACCCAGTACTTC
d_call: TRBD1; clone_size: .; v_call: TRBV6-2/TRBV6-3; j_call: TRBJ1-1; cdr3_aa: CASSHGQAEAFF; cdr3_nt: TGTGCCAGCAGTCATGGACAGGCTGAAGCTTTCTTT
d_call: .; clone_size: .; v_call: TRBV28; j_call: TRBJ1-2; cdr3_aa: CASSPGKAYGYTF; cdr3_nt: TGTGCCAGCAGTCCCGGGAAGGCCTATGGCTACACCTTC
d_call: TRBD2; clone_size: .; v_call: TRBV7-3; j_call: TRBJ2-5; cdr3_aa: CASSLPRLAGRETQYF; cdr3_nt: TGTGCCAGCAGCTTACCGAGACTAGCGGGGCGAGAGACCCAGTACTTC
d_call: .; clone_size: .; v_call: TRBV3-1/TRBV3-2; j_call: TRBJ2-3; cdr3_aa: CASSQEGATDTQYF; cdr3_nt: TGTGCCAGCAGCCAAGAAGGGGCTACGGATACGCAGTATTTT
d_call: .; clone_size: .; v_call: TRBV7-9; j_call: TRBJ2-7; cdr3_aa: CASSFEAQGGRRIF; cdr3_nt: TGTGCCAGCAGCTTCGAGGCACAGGGTGGACGTCGAATTTTC
d_call: .; clone_size: .; v_call: TRBV6-5; j_call: TRBJ1-6; cdr3_aa: CASSYSTGQVYSPLHF; cdr3_nt: TGTGCCAGCAGTTACTCTACTGGACAAGTCTATTCACCCCTCCACTTT
d_call: TRBD1; clone_size: .; v_call: TRBV7-2; j_call: TRBJ2-5; cdr3_aa: CASSLGGTGIETQYF; cdr3_nt: TGTGCCAGCAGCTTAGGTGGGACAGGGATAGAGACCCAGTACTTC
d_call: TRBD1; clone_size: .; v_call: TRBV28; j_call: TRBJ1-2; cdr3_aa: CASSRTGVYGYTF; cdr3_nt: TGTGCCAGCAGTCGGACAGGGGTCTATGGCTACACCTTC
d_call: .; clone_size: .; v_call: TRBV30; j_call: TRBJ1-6; cdr3_aa: CAWSLQGGSPLHF; cdr3_nt: TGTGCCTGGAGTCTCCAGGGCGGTTCACCCCTCCACTTT
d_call: .; clone_size: .; v_call: TRBV21-1; j_call: TRBJ2-3; cdr3_aa: CASSTAGTSGFTDTQYF; cdr3_nt: TGTGCCAGCAGCACGGCCGGGACTAGCGGATTCACAGATACGCAGTATTTT
d_call: .; clone_size: .; v_call: TRBV7-2; j_call: TRBJ1-2; cdr3_aa: CASSLDPEQLYGYTF; cdr3_nt: TGTGCCAGCAGCTTAGATCCGGAACAGCTCTATGGCTACACCTTC
d_call: TRBD1; clone_size: .; v_call: TRBV10-3; j_call: TRBJ1-2; cdr3_aa: CAISESGDRGIGYTF; cdr3_nt: TGTGCCATCAGTGAGTCGGGGGACAGGGGGATCGGCTACACCTTC
d_call: TRBD1; clone_size: .; v_call: TRBV5-1; j_call: TRBJ2-1; cdr3_aa: CASSSSPGTGNNEQFF; cdr3_nt: TGCGCCAGCAGCTCAAGTCCCGGGACAGGTAACAATGAGCAGTTCTTC
d_call: .; clone_size: .; v_call: TRBV4-1; j_call: TRBJ2-7; cdr3_aa: CASSQEKIQGIYEQYF; cdr3_nt: TGCGCCAGCAGCCAAGAGAAAATACAGGGAATATACGAGCAGTACTTC
d_call: TRBD1; clone_size: .; v_call: TRBV4-1; j_call: TRBJ2-7; cdr3_aa: CASSQLDRLSYEQYF; cdr3_nt: TGCGCCAGCAGCCAATTGGACAGGCTGTCCTACGAGCAGTACTTC
d_call: .; clone_size: .; v_call: TRBV30; j_call: TRBJ1-1; cdr3_aa: CAWSNSLRGTEAFF; cdr3_nt: TGTGCCTGGAGTAACTCTCTCCGGGGCACTGAAGCTTTCTTT
d_call: .; clone_size: .; v_call: TRBV9; j_call: TRBJ2-3; cdr3_aa: CASSLAGLADTQYF; cdr3_nt: TGTGCCAGCAGCCTCGCGGGGCTAGCAGATACGCAGTATTTT
d_call: TRBD2; clone_size: .; v_call: TRBV5-1; j_call: TRBJ2-3; cdr3_aa: CASSSGLAGTDTQYF; cdr3_nt: TGCGCCAGCAGCTCAGGGCTAGCGGGAACAGATACGCAGTATTTT
d_call: .; clone_size: .; v_call: TRBV24-1; j_call: TRBJ2-3; cdr3_aa: CASQGGSTDTQYF; cdr3_nt: TGTGCCTCTCAAGGCGGTAGCACAGATACGCAGTATTTT
d_call: TRBD2; clone_size: .; v_call: TRBV3-1/TRBV3-2; j_call: TRBJ2-1; cdr3_aa: CASSHGLAGPREQFF; cdr3_nt: TGTGCCAGCAGCCACGGTCTAGCGGGGCCCCGCGAGCAGTTCTTC
d_call: .; clone_size: .; v_call: TRBV29-1; j_call: TRBJ2-1; cdr3_aa: CSVDESTGEQFF; cdr3_nt: TGCAGCGTTGACGAGTCCACAGGTGAGCAGTTCTTC
d_call: .; clone_size: .; v_call: TRBV21-1; j_call: TRBJ2-2; cdr3_aa: CASPNDRNANTGELFF; cdr3_nt: TGTGCCAGCCCCAACGACAGAAACGCGAACACCGGGGAGCTGTTTTTT
d_call: .; clone_size: .; v_call: TRBV29-1; j_call: TRBJ2-1; cdr3_aa: CSVEGGGPTYNEQFF; cdr3_nt: TGCAGCGTTGAAGGAGGGGGTCCTACCTACAATGAGCAGTTCTTC
d_call: TRBD2; clone_size: .; v_call: TRBV5-1; j_call: TRBJ2-3; cdr3_aa: CASSLSPGLAIDTQYF; cdr3_nt: TGCGCCAGCAGCTTATCGCCGGGACTAGCAATCGATACGCAGTATTTT
d_call: TRBD1; clone_size: .; v_call: TRBV18; j_call: TRBJ1-2; cdr3_aa: CASSRPGQGSYGYTF; cdr3_nt: TGTGCCAGCTCACGGCCGGGACAGGGGTCCTATGGCTACACCTTC
d_call: .; clone_size: .; v_call: TRBV5-1; j_call: TRBJ2-7; cdr3_aa: CASSPGTVSYEQYF; cdr3_nt: TGCGCCAGCAGCCCCGGGACTGTGTCCTACGAGCAGTACTTC
d_call: .; clone_size: .; v_call: TRBV19; j_call: TRBJ1-5; cdr3_aa: CASSIYRDQPQHF; cdr3_nt: TGTGCCAGTAGTATTTACAGGGATCAGCCCCAGCATTTT
d_call: TRBD2; clone_size: .; v_call: TRBV9; j_call: TRBJ2-5; cdr3_aa: CASSQGLEETQYF; cdr3_nt: TGTGCCAGCAGCCAGGGACTAGAAGAGACCCAGTACTTC
d_call: .; clone_size: .; v_call: TRBV9; j_call: TRBJ1-6; cdr3_aa: CASSPLGDTNSPLHF; cdr3_nt: TGTGCCAGCAGCCCCCTCGGGGACACAAATTCACCCCTCCACTTT
d_call: TRBD2; clone_size: once; v_call: TRBV30; j_call: TRBJ2-3; cdr3_aa: CAWSLSGGADTQYF; cdr3_nt: TGTGCCTGGAGTCTTAGCGGGGGGGCGGATACGCAGTATTTT